A single TCR beta chain is shown here with its context. Assay: immunoSEQ multiplex PCR; the TCRdb copy retains only in-frame clones and omits some. The sample has over 70,000 clones; approximately 94% are singletons. This specimen belongs to a study of T cell changes during pregnancy in multiple sclerosis. Sequenced material: peripheral blood, taken in the third trimester of pregnancy. This receptor was taken from a female donor with multiple sclerosis, enrolled in a pregnancy study.

CDR3 region: CASSLVQISYNEQFF. The DNA of the CDR3 is TGTGCCAGCAGCTTAGTACAGATCTCCTACAATGAGCAGTTCTTC. The chain uses TRBV7-9 and TRBJ2-1, with D uncertain. Looked up from germline, CDR1 is SEHNR and CDR2 is FQNEAQ (reference sequence). V was shortened by 1 base and J by 0 bases, with 7 bases between the two germline ends. CDR3 length: 15 residues.